This passage covers 8 T cell receptor beta chains from one sample sequenced in a study of OX40 agonist ivuxolimab in advanced cancers. The protocol was immunoSEQ multiplex PCR, while the TCRdb copy is restricted to in-frame clones and leaves out a portion. The data contain 44,000 or so clones, 65% to 85% of them singletons. The material sequenced was CD4+ or CD8+ T cells sorted from blood, taken in a trial of the OX40 agonist ivuxolimab. The receptor source for this set is an adult with an advanced solid tumor such as melanoma, head and neck, liver or kidney cancer.

The V call is TRBV30, the J call TRBJ1-6, with no clear D. Per the germline V gene, CDR1 is GTSNPN and CDR2 is SVGIG (reference sequence). This CDR3 spans 12 amino acids. V was clipped by 5 bases and J by 6 bases, with 8 bases between them. The CDR3 spells CAWDQANSPLHF. The CDR3 nucleotides read TGTGCCTGGGACCAGGCTAATTCACCCCTCCACTTT.

J is TRBJ1-1 and V is TRBV14, with 7 bases aligning to TRBD1. CDR3 length: 15 amino acids. With V trimmed by 1 base and J by 4 bases, 6 bases remained unmatched. CDR1 is SGHDN and CDR2 is FVKESK in the germline V gene. The CDR3 DNA reads TGTGCCAGCAGCCAAGTCATAGGGGGCGGCACTGAAGCTTTCTTT. Amino acid sequence: CASSQVIGGGTEAFF.

The gene calls are TRBV5-1 and TRBJ2-7, with 9 bases lining up with TRBD1. Germline lookup yields CDR1 SGHRS and CDR2 YFSETQ. V shed 4 bases and J 6 bases; nucleotides not matched to a gene: 8. The CDR3 spans 14 residues. The CDR3 DNA is TGCGCCAGCAGCCTCCCGGGACAGGGAATCGAGCAGTACTTC. Protein: CASSLPGQGIEQYF.

The rearrangement links TRBV7-8 to TRBJ2-1; a weak D match, TRBD2 (5 bases). Between the trimmed V and J ends, which lost 4 bases and 2 bases, there was a span of 12 bases. Germline V gene lookup returns CDR1 SGHVS and CDR2 FQNEAQ. This CDR3 has 15 residues. The CDR3 is CASSSLELAYNEQFF. The CDR3 DNA sequence: TGTGCCAGCAGCTCACTGGAACTAGCCTACAATGAGCAGTTCTTC. The variable domain in full, completed from reference TRBV7-8 and TRBJ2-1, reads GAGVSQSPRYKVAKRGQDVALRCDPISGHVSLFWYQQALGQGPEFLTYFQNEAQLDKSGLPSDRFFAERPEGSVSTLKIQRTQQEDSAVYLCASSSLELAYNEQFFGPGTRLTVL.

V is TRBV28 and J is TRBJ2-3; 11 bases are a match to TRBD2. From germline, CDR1 is MDHEN and CDR2 SYDVKM. The V gene end was trimmed by 4 bases and the J gene end by 5 bases; junction bases not matched to a gene: 5. CDR3 length equals 15 residues. CDR3 bases: TGTGCCAGCAGTTCTAGCGGGAGGACTTTAGATACGCAGTATTTT. This gives the protein CASSSSGRTLDTQYF.

The V call is TRBV14, the J call TRBJ2-1, with D possibly being TRBD2 (6 bases). V lost 4 bases and J 7 bases, leaving 29 bases between the germline ends. This CDR3 spans 19 amino acids. From germline, CDR1 is SGHDN and CDR2 FVKESK. The CDR3: CASSPYGISGEKGGNEQFF. The CDR3 DNA follows: TGTGCCAGCAGCCCCTACGGAATATCGGGGGAAAAGGGCGGGAATGAGCAGTTCTTC.

The genes are TRBV14 and TRBJ2-3; D is unclear. The V and J ends lost 3 bases and 9 bases respectively, with 13 bases between them. CDR3 length: 13 amino acids. Germline loops: CDR1 SGHDN, CDR2 FVKESK. Written as DNA, the CDR3 is TGTGCCAGCAGCCAGGATTGGACCGGGACGCAGTATTTT. It specifies CASSQDWTGTQYF.

This chain uses TRBV5-1 with TRBJ1-1; 10 nucleotides align to TRBD1. Germline V gene lookup returns CDR1 SGHRS and CDR2 YFSETQ. The CDR3 spans 15 residues. V shed 4 bases and J 10 bases; nucleotides not matched to a gene: 13. The CDR3 nucleotides read TGCGCCAGCAGCCGAAGTGGCCGGGACAGGGGACGAGCTTTCTTT. Its protein is CASSRSGRDRGRAFF.